The present T cell receptor (beta chain) was sequenced within a study of blood T cells in healthy people across ages. The germline V gene has CDR1 SGHKS and CDR2 YYEKEE (reference sequence). This CDR3 spans 17 amino acids. The V end was cut by 0 bases, the J end by 3 bases, with 16 bases between. Every sample had a minimum of 6.5 million PBMCs isolated. Alongside a J-beta primer mix, a sample-barcoded 5' primer served in a second PCR lasting roughly 7 to 11 cycles. One entry per CDR3 protein results from TCRdb running MiXCR on the 5' RACE reads. This sample has 850,000 to 1,100,000 distinct CDR3 sequences, with approximately 38% found just once. Comment on this clonotype: Its antigen is not identified.

Findings and caveats of the study: With unsorted PBMCs, a conclusive comparison of naive versus antigen-experienced cells was not possible. Older age coincided with a roughly linear decline in TCR beta diversity per million T cells. More naive CD4+ cells and higher diversity marked long-lived donors relative to aged donors.

The origin of this receptor is a man younger than 30 in good health. The source material was blood. The chain has TRBV5-5 and TRBJ2-1; TRBD1 might be the D (6 bases). The CDR3 reads CASSLGLGGSFYNEQFF. The CDR3 DNA sequence: TGTGCCAGCAGCTTGGGTCTTGGGGGCTCTTTCTACAATGAGCAGTTCTTC.